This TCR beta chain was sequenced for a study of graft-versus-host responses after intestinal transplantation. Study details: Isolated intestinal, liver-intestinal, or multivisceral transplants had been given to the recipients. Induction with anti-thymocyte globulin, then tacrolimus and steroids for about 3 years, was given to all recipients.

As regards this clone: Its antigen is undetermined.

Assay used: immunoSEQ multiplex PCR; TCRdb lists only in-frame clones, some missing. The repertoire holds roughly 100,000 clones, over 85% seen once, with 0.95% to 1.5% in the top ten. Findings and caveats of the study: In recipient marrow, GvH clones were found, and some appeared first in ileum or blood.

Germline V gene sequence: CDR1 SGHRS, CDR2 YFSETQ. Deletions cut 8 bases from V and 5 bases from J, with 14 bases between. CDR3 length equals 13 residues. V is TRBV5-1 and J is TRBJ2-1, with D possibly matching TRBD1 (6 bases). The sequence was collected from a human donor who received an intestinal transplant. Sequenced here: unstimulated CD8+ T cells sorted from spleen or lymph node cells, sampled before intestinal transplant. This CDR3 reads CASYRERDNEQFF. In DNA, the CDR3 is TGCGCCAGTTACAGGGAACGGGACAATGAGCAGTTCTTC.